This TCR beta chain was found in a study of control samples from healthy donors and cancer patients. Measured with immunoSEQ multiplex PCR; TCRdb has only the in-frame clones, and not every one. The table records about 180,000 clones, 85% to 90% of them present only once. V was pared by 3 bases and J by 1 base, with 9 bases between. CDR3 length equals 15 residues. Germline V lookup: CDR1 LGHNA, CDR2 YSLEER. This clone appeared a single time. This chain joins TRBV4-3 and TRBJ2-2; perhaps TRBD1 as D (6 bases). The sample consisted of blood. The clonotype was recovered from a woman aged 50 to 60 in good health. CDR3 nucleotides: TGCGCCAGCAGCCACCGACAGGTGAACACCGGGGAGCTGTTTTTT. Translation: CASSHRQVNTGELFF.